This entry lists 32 T cell receptor beta chains sequenced from one sample in a study of T cell responses to AZD1222 COVID-19 vaccine (dated by TCRdb to the early 2020s). The label giving this sample's time point can be read as: baseline before first vaccination. The method behind the library was the immunoSEQ multiplex PCR assay. TCRdb obtained this table from immuneACCESS and retained in-frame rearrangements with V and J assigned. These tables miss some clones; where compared with another copy, unresolved V genes account for less than half of the shortfall, and the remainder is unexplained. This sample holds over 150,000 clones; approximately 92% were observed only once. The top ten clones comprise 10% of the sample. The material sequenced was peripheral blood, taken on day 0 of AZD1222 vaccination. Source of these receptors: an adult in good health.

The CDR3 DNA follows: TGTGCCAGCAGCTCGTACAGGGGAGACTATGGCTACACCTTC. Translated, it gives CASSSYRGDYGYTF. The chain carries TRBV7-9 and TRBJ1-2; 7 bases are shared with TRBD1. With V trimmed by 4 bases and J by 3 bases, 5 bases remained unmatched. The CDR3 totals 14 residues. Germline CDR1 is SEHNR and CDR2 is FQNEAQ (reference sequence).

The chain uses TRBV19 and TRBJ2-1; TRBD1 matches 11 bases. The CDR3 length is 16 residues. The J segment lost 7 bases and the V segment lost 1 base, leaving 6 bases of the junction unmatched. Germline V gene sequence: CDR1 LNHDA, CDR2 SQIVND (reference sequence). The CDR3 sequence: CASSIGGTGGRNEQFF. CDR3 in DNA: TGTGCCAGTAGTATAGGTGGGACAGGGGGGCGTAATGAGCAGTTCTTC.

The chain recombines TRBV27 with TRBJ2-7, with D uncertain. CDR3 length: 13 residues. Trimming shortened V by 6 bases and J by 2 bases, and 11 bases separated the two germline ends. The germline gives CDR1 MNHEY, CDR2 SMNVEV (reference sequence). CDR3 in amino acids: CASSFGRAYEQYF. The CDR3 bases are TGTGCCAGCAGCTTTGGGCGTGCCTACGAGCAGTACTTC.

This rearrangement joins TRBV5-1 to TRBJ1-1, with D uncertain. Germline V CDR1 and CDR2: SGHRS, YFSETQ. Trimming shortened V by 0 bases and J by 5 bases, and 8 bases separated the two germline ends. CDR3 length: 13 residues. CDR3 nucleotides: TGCGCCAGCAGCTTGGGGTTGGCTACTGAAGCTTTCTTT. The encoded protein is CASSLGLATEAFF. The full variable domain, rest sourced from reference TRBV5-1 and TRBJ1-1, is KAGVTQTPRYLIKTRGQQVTLSCSPISGHRSVSWYQQTPGQGLQFLFEYFSETQRNKGNFPGRFSGRQFSNSRSEMNVSTLELGDSALYLCASSLGLATEAFFGQGTRLTVV.

The chain uses TRBV15 and TRBJ2-1; D is undetermined. CDR1 is LNHNV, CDR2 YYDKDF, per germline (reference sequence). V shed 1 base and J shed 5 bases, with 3 bases lying between them. This CDR3 has 12 residues. CDR3 sequence (DNA): TGTGCCACCAGCAGAGTGAACAATGAGCAGTTCTTC. Amino acid sequence: CATSRVNNEQFF.

The chain carries TRBV5-1 and TRBJ1-2, with TRBD1 matching 9 bases. After removal of 7 bases from V and 3 bases from J, the junction contained 4 bases not matched to a gene. The CDR3 sequence is 13 residues long. Germline assignment: CDR1 SGHRS and CDR2 YFSETQ. The CDR3 here is CASGWTGDYGYTF. The CDR3 nucleotides read TGCGCCAGCGGATGGACAGGGGACTATGGCTACACCTTC.

This clone was counted between two and nine times. The chain recombines TRBV9 with TRBJ2-3, with TRBD2 identical over 9 bases. V was clipped by 1 base and J by 1 base; unmatched bases: 4. Germline V gives CDR1 SGDLS, CDR2 YYNGEE. This CDR3 contains 16 residues. DNA of the CDR3: TGTGCCAGCAGCGTATTGGCTAGCGGGGGCACAGATACGCAGTATTTT. It yields the protein CASSVLASGGTDTQYF. The full variable domain, completed using reference TRBV9 and TRBJ2-3, is DSGVTQTPKHLITATGQRVTLRCSPRSGDLSVYWYQQSLDQGLQFLIQYYNGEERAKGNILERFSAQQFPDLHSELNLSSLELGDSALYFCASSVLASGGTDTQYFGPGTRLTVL.

V gene TRBV13 combines with J gene TRBJ2-1, with D perhaps assigned TRBD1 or TRBD2 (5 bases each). CDR3 size: 17 residues. Germline CDR1 is PRHDT and CDR2 is FYEKMQ (reference sequence). The ends were cut back, 5 bases at V and 0 bases at J, with 17 bases in the middle. For the CDR3, the DNA is TGTGCCAGCAGCAGTTCATCCGGGGCAAGCTCCTACAATGAGCAGTTCTTC. Protein sequence: CASSSSSGASSYNEQFF.

The V gene is TRBV19, the J gene TRBJ1-1; D ambiguous. The CDR3 runs to 14 residues. Trimming removed 5 bases from V and 0 bases from J, with 10 bases in between. Germline values: CDR1 LNHDA, CDR2 SQIVND (reference sequence). The CDR3 spells CASSLTPLNTEAFF. The CDR3 nucleotides read TGTGCCAGTAGTTTGACTCCGCTGAACACTGAAGCTTTCTTT.

This chain links TRBV25-1 with TRBJ1-6, with a weak D call TRBD1 (6 bases). Trimming took off 2 bases at V and 9 bases at J, with 23 bases between the two ends. The germline gives CDR1 MGHDK, CDR2 SYGVNS. The length of the CDR3 is 18 residues. The CDR3 loop reads CASSEGTGWTLGLSPLHF. As DNA, the CDR3 is TGTGCCAGCAGTGAAGGAACAGGGTGGACGTTGGGGCTTTCACCCCTCCACTTT.

The V gene is TRBV7-2, the J gene TRBJ2-7; no firm D call. The CDR3 loop spans 13 amino acids. The germline V gene has CDR1 SGHTA and CDR2 FQGNSA. The V gene lost 1 base and the J gene lost 2 bases, with 6 bases spanning the gap. The CDR3 DNA reads TGTGCCAGCAGCTTAGGGACCCCCTACGAGCAGTACGTC. Its protein product is CASSLGTPYEQYV.

The chain carries TRBV27 and TRBJ2-7, with D possibly TRBD1 on 5 matching bases. Looked up from germline, CDR1 is MNHEY and CDR2 is SMNVEV (reference sequence). V lost 3 bases and J 2 bases, leaving 11 bases between the germline ends. The CDR3 runs 14 residues. This CDR3 is CASSFRQTPYEQYF. The CDR3 nucleotides read TGTGCCAGCAGTTTCCGACAGACCCCCTACGAGCAGTACTTC.

The chain employs TRBV5-6 and TRBJ1-1; 7 positions agree with TRBD1. In germline, CDR1 is SGHDT, CDR2 YYEEEE. CDR3 length: 14 amino acids. V was pared by 1 base and J by 6 bases, with 6 bases of the junction left unmatched. This CDR3 is CASSLPGQSAEAFF. CDR3 in DNA: TGTGCCAGCAGCTTGCCGGGACAGAGTGCTGAAGCTTTCTTT.

The chain is built from TRBV19 and TRBJ1-1, with 7 positions matching TRBD1. J lost 1 base, V lost 5 bases, and 4 bases had no gene match. CDR1 and CDR2 from the germline V gene are LNHDA and SQIVND (reference sequence). This CDR3 is 14 amino acids long. DNA of the CDR3: TGTGCCAGTAGTTGGGACAGCAGGAACACTGAAGCTTTCTTT. Its translation is CASSWDSRNTEAFF. The full variable domain, in which reference TRBV19 and TRBJ1-1 provide the parts outside the CDR3, is DGGITQSPKYLFRKEGQNVTLSCEQNLNHDAMYWYRQDPGQGLRLIYYSQIVNDFQKGDIAEGYSVSREKKESFPLTVTSAQKNPTAFYLCASSWDSRNTEAFFGQGTRLTVV.

A word on this clone: The DNA is omitted, as the CDR3 cannot be located on it reliably, and the CDR3 follows TCRdb's listing. This chain links TRBV7-9 with TRBJ1-2. Germline CDR1 SEHNR, CDR2 FQNEAQ (reference sequence). The CDR3 region is 15 residues in length, termini included. This chain's CDR3 is CASSFGPGGAAGYTF.

This chain uses TRBV28 with TRBJ1-2; 11 bases align to TRBD1. The V and J ends lost 5 bases and 4 bases, in that order; junction bases with no gene match: 6. Germline V gives CDR1 MDHEN, CDR2 SYDVKM. CDR3 length: 15 residues. CDR3 protein: CASSPWTGGVYGYTF. The CDR3, as DNA: TGTGCCAGCAGTCCCTGGACAGGGGGCGTCTATGGCTACACCTTC.

This chain joins TRBV5-4 and TRBJ2-3; 12 positions agree with TRBD2. The CDR3 spans 15 residues. Germline V gene data show CDR1 as SGHNT and CDR2 as YYREEE (reference sequence). V dropped 5 bases and J dropped 8; count of bases not matched to a gene: 9. The CDR3 reads CASSTSGGKAGTQYF. Written as DNA, the CDR3 is TGTGCCAGCAGTACTAGCGGGGGGAAAGCTGGTACGCAGTATTTT.

The chain recombines TRBV7-8 with TRBJ1-2; TRBD1 aligns across 8 bases. The CDR3 loop spans 12 amino acids. J lost 4 bases, V lost 10 bases, and 5 bases had no gene match. CDR1 is SGHVS and CDR2 is FQNEAQ in the germline V gene. The CDR3 reads CAILDRAYGYTF. The CDR3 DNA reads TGTGCCATCTTGGACAGGGCCTATGGCTACACCTTC.

Here the CDR3 DNA reads TGTGCTAGTGGTTTGAGAACCGGGACTAGCGACTCCTACGAGCAGTACTTC. Encoded protein: CASGLRTGTSDSYEQYF. V and J are TRBV12-5 and TRBJ2-7, with 10 bases fitting TRBD2. Germline CDR1 reads LGHNT; CDR2 reads FRNRAP. After removal of 2 bases from V and 0 bases from J, the junction contained 7 bases not matched to a gene. The CDR3 consists of 17 residues. Full variable domain (rest looked up from reference TRBV12-5 and TRBJ2-7): DARVTQTPRHKVTEMGQEVTMRCQPILGHNTVFWYRQTMMQGLELLAYFRNRAPLDDSGMPKDRFSAEMPDATLATLKIQPSEPRDSAVYFCASGLRTGTSDSYEQYFGPGTRLTVT.

This clone was recorded once. This chain links TRBV6-5 with TRBJ2-2; D is unclear. Trimming left V 2 bases short and J 5 bases short, with 6 bases between. This CDR3 region has 13 residues. Germline lookup yields CDR1 MNHEY and CDR2 SVGAGI. CDR3 loop: CASSYLLTGELFF. CDR3 coding DNA: TGTGCCAGCAGTTACCTTTTAACCGGGGAGCTGTTTTTT.

The chain has TRBV2 and TRBJ1-1; the D gene is possibly TRBD1 (6 bases). There are 15 residues in the CDR3. Looked up from germline, CDR1 is SNHLY and CDR2 is FYNNEI. Trimming took 2 bases from V and 5 from J, leaving 15 bases between them. Here the CDR3 DNA reads TGTGCCAGCAGTGAAACCGGGGGGCGGGCAACTGAAGCTTTCTTT. Its protein is CASSETGGRATEAFF.

The chain links TRBV4-1 to TRBJ1-1; tentatively, D is TRBD1 (6 bases). V lost 2 bases, J lost 8 bases, and 15 bases lay in between. The CDR3 length is 14 residues. CDR1 MGHRA and CDR2 YSYEKL come from the germline V gene. The CDR3 nucleotides are TGCGCCAGCAGCCAACTTCAGGGGATCTCAGAAGCTTTCTTT. Residues: CASSQLQGISEAFF.

A single count supports this clone. The chain couples TRBV28 to TRBJ1-6, with a weak D call TRBD1 (6 bases). V was cut by 2 bases and J by 9 bases, with 11 bases left in between. The CDR3 spans 14 residues. Germline CDR1 reads MDHEN; CDR2 reads SYDVKM. The CDR3 region is CASSLPGGSSPLHF. The CDR3 DNA reads TGTGCCAGCAGTTTACCTGGGGGCAGTTCACCCCTCCACTTT.

The chain uses TRBV18 and TRBJ1-4, with D perhaps TRBD1 (6 bases). The CDR3 covers 15 residues. Per the germline V gene, CDR1 is KGHSH and CDR2 is LQKENI. Deletions cut 3 bases from V and 0 bases from J, with 8 bases between. This CDR3 is CASSPDRPTNEKLFF. DNA of the CDR3: TGTGCCAGCTCACCGGACAGACCAACTAATGAAAAACTGTTTTTT.

The chain recombines TRBV28 with TRBJ1-5; D gene unclear. V was shortened by 5 bases and J by 0 bases, with 14 bases between the two germline ends. The CDR3 consists of 16 residues. Looked up from germline, CDR1 is MDHEN and CDR2 is SYDVKM. The CDR3 here is CASSPAGRDSNQPQHF. For the CDR3, the DNA is TGTGCCAGCAGTCCAGCCGGGAGGGATAGCAATCAGCCCCAGCATTTT.

This clone has just one count. The chain links TRBV7-2 to TRBJ1-3; a possible D gene is TRBD1 (6 bases). The CDR3 has 16 residues. Deletions cut 2 bases from V and 4 bases from J, with 15 bases between. Germline CDR1 and CDR2: SGHTA and FQGNSA. As DNA, the CDR3 is TGTGCCAGCAGCTTACGGGGCAGGGGCCTCGGAAACACCATATATTTT. This gives the protein CASSLRGRGLGNTIYF.

J is TRBJ1-1 and V is TRBV7-2, with unresolved D. Germline CDR1 reads SGHTA; CDR2 reads FQGNSA. V was cut by 5 bases and J by 7 bases, with 8 bases left in between. CDR3 length: 11 amino acids. CDR3 nucleotides: TGTGCCAGCAGCCCGAATTTTGAAGCTTTCTTT. Residues: CASSPNFEAFF.

V and J are TRBV6-5 and TRBJ2-4; D perhaps matches TRBD2 (5 bases). Per germline, CDR1 MNHEY and CDR2 SVGAGI. V gave up 0 bases and J gave up 14 bases, with 14 bases separating them. CDR3 size: 13 residues. As DNA, the CDR3 is TGTGCCAGCAGTTACTCGAGGGCCTACCAGGAGTACTTC. It specifies CASSYSRAYQEYF.

CDR3 sequence (DNA): TGTGCCAGCAGCTTCAACTACAGGGAGGAAGCTTTCTTT. Its translation: CASSFNYREEAFF. The chain carries TRBV7-8 and TRBJ1-1; tentatively, D is TRBD1 (6 bases). The CDR3 has 13 residues. The V end lost 3 bases, the J end lost 8 bases, and 13 bases lay between the germline ends. Germline loops: CDR1 SGHVS, CDR2 FQNEAQ. Supplemented by reference TRBV7-8 and TRBJ1-1, the full variable domain reads GAGVSQSPRYKVAKRGQDVALRCDPISGHVSLFWYQQALGQGPEFLTYFQNEAQLDKSGLPSDRFFAERPEGSVSTLKIQRTQQEDSAVYLCASSFNYREEAFFGQGTRLTVV.

This chain uses TRBV7-2 with TRBJ1-1; TRBD1 is a possible D gene (5 bases). CDR1 and CDR2 from the germline V gene are SGHTA and FQGNSA. CDR3 size: 12 residues. The ends were cut back, 5 bases at V and 5 bases at J, with 9 bases in the middle. The CDR3 DNA reads TGTGCCAGCAGCGTCTACAGGACTGAAGCTTTCTTT. It yields the protein CASSVYRTEAFF. Complete variable domain (other parts from reference TRBV7-2 and TRBJ1-1): GAGVSQSPSNKVTEKGKDVELRCDPISGHTALYWYRQSLGQGLEFLIYFQGNSAPDKSGLPSDRFSAERTGGSVSTLTIQRTQQEDSAVYLCASSVYRTEAFFGQGTRLTVV.

This clone is classed as medium-sized (0.01 to 0.1%). The V and J genes are TRBV3-1 (or the pseudogene TRBV3-2) and TRBJ2-1; TRBD2 matches at 12 bases. The V gene end was trimmed by 10 bases and the J gene end by 6 bases; junction bases not matched to a gene: 10. CDR3 length: 15 amino acids. Per germline, CDR1 LGHDT and CDR2 YNNKEL (reference sequence). CDR3 coding DNA: TGTGCCACCACACACACTAGCGGGAGGCTCAATGAGCAGTTCTTC. As protein: CATTHTSGRLNEQFF.

The rearrangement links TRBV7-2 to TRBJ2-1; D possibly corresponds to TRBD2 (6 bases). The germline V gene has CDR1 SGHTA and CDR2 FQGNSA. V was cut by 5 bases and J by 5 bases, with 19 bases left in between. CDR3 length equals 16 residues. The CDR3 is CASSPQDYAGNNEQFF. The DNA of the CDR3 is TGTGCCAGCAGCCCTCAGGATTATGCGGGGAACAATGAGCAGTTCTTC.